The 7 T cell receptor beta chains below come from one sample, sequenced in a study of blood T cell repertoires in COVID-19. Sequencing was performed with immunoSEQ multiplex PCR; in TCRdb, only in-frame clones are kept and a portion is missing. The table records 30,000 to 40,000 clones, approximately 86% of them present only once. The source material was peripheral blood. Receptor source: a woman aged 80 or over with active or convalescent COVID-19.

This clone has just a few counts. This CDR3 is CASSDRTGGNQPQHF. CDR3 sequence (DNA): TGTGCCAGCAGTGACCGGACAGGGGGCAATCAGCCCCAGCATTTT. The V gene is TRBV2, the J gene TRBJ1-5; 9 bases are a match to TRBD1. The CDR3 spans 15 residues. Germline lookup yields CDR1 SNHLY and CDR2 FYNNEI. The trim removed 3 bases at V and 2 bases at J, leaving 2 bases unmatched.

The chain employs TRBV29-1 and TRBJ1-1, with a weak D call TRBD1 (5 bases). Trimming shortened V by 7 bases and J by 4 bases, and 10 bases separated the two germline ends. Germline V lookup: CDR1 SQVTM, CDR2 ANQGSEA. This CDR3 has 11 residues. DNA for the CDR3: TGCAGCGGGGAAGGGGCCACTGAAGCTTTCTTT. Its translation: CSGEGATEAFF.

The gene calls are TRBV2 and TRBJ2-7, with 12 bases identical to TRBD2. The CDR3 has 15 residues. The germline gives CDR1 SNHLY, CDR2 FYNNEI. The trim removed 1 base at V and 3 bases at J, leaving 1 base unmatched. CDR3 sequence reads: CASSEGTSGDYEQYF. The CDR3 coding sequence is TGTGCCAGCAGTGAAGGGACTAGCGGGGACTACGAGCAGTACTTC.

The chain carries TRBV7-9 and TRBJ2-7; 12 nucleotides match TRBD2. The V gene end was trimmed by 6 bases and the J gene end by 3 bases; junction bases not matched to a gene: 3. The V gene's germline CDR1 is SEHNR and CDR2 FQNEAQ (reference sequence). CDR3 length: 14 residues. This chain's CDR3 is CASRRTSGIYEQYF. The CDR3 DNA is TGTGCCAGCAGACGGACTAGCGGGATCTACGAGCAGTACTTC.

The chain joins TRBV7-3 to TRBJ2-1; D gene uncertain. The V end was cut by 5 bases, the J end by 0 bases, with 14 bases between. Germline V gene data show CDR1 as SGHTA and CDR2 as FQGTGA. This CDR3 spans 16 amino acids. CDR3 sequence reads: CASSPRPGDSYNEQFF. In DNA, the CDR3 is TGTGCCAGCAGCCCAAGACCCGGAGACTCCTACAATGAGCAGTTCTTC. Supplemented by reference TRBV7-3 and TRBJ2-1, the full variable domain reads GAGVSQTPSNKVTEKGKYVELRCDPISGHTALYWYRQSLGQGPEFLIYFQGTGAADDSGLPNDRFFAVRPEGSVSTLKIQRTERGDSAVYLCASSPRPGDSYNEQFFGPGTRLTVL.

With regard to this clone: Germline is not matched at one junction end, which may reflect a read error. Other DNA variants within this sample encode the same CDR3. J is TRBJ1-2 and V is TRBV5-1; possible D gene TRBD1, 6 bases. This CDR3 region has 15 residues. CDR1 SGHRS and CDR2 YFSETQ come from the germline V gene. The CDR3, as DNA: TGCGCCAGCAGCTCTTCGGGGGGGCCTACCTATGGCTACACTTTC. Translation: CASSSSGGPTYGYTF.

This chain uses TRBV20-1 with TRBJ2-1, with D tentatively TRBD2 (5 bases). Germline V gene lookup returns CDR1 DFQATT and CDR2 SNEGSKA (reference sequence). CDR3 length equals 11 residues. Trimming shortened V by 5 bases and J by 5 bases, and 7 bases separated the two germline ends. Here the CDR3 DNA reads TGCAGTGCTGAGAGGGACAATGAGCAGTTCTTC. Translating gives CSAERDNEQFF.